Shown below are 10 T cell receptor beta chains from a single sample sequenced in a study of follicular helper T cells after annual influenza vaccination (dated by TCRdb to the late 2010s). Taken with the paper, the label for time point translates to: 2015-2016 season, pre-vaccination. Receptor amplification or capture employed the immunoSEQ multiplex PCR assay. In TCRdb, the immuneACCESS table is reduced to in-frame sequences with V and J assigned. These tables do not hold every clone; where another copy was compared, an unresolved V gene accounts for under half, and the others remain unexplained. This sample holds some 13,000 clones; just under 80% were observed only once. Roughly 0.42% of the sample lies in the top ten. The sample in question was CXCR5- memory CD4+ T cells sorted from blood, obtained on the day of influenza vaccination. This specimen's cell subset or site label, per the study, means: CXCR5- memory CD4 T cells. The receptors were sampled from an adult who received the influenza vaccine.

The chain carries TRBV5-6 and TRBJ2-3; 16 bases map to TRBD2. Trimming took 4 bases from V and 6 from J; bases not matched to a gene: 5. Germline CDR1 is SGHDT and CDR2 is YYEEEE. CDR3 size: 16 residues. In DNA, the CDR3 is TGTGCCAGCAGCCGCCCGGGACTAGCGGGGGGGGATACGCAGTATTTT. This codes for CASSRPGLAGGDTQYF.

The chain has TRBV28 and TRBJ1-2; D remains ambiguous. Per germline, CDR1 MDHEN and CDR2 SYDVKM. The CDR3 runs to 14 residues. V was cut by 5 bases and J by 4 bases, with 14 bases left in between. The CDR3 reads CASSLLRGGYGYTF. Written as DNA, the CDR3 is TGTGCCAGCAGTCTCCTTCGAGGTGGCTATGGCTACACCTTC.

J is TRBJ2-3 and V is TRBV14; either TRBD1 or TRBD2 may fit D (6 bases each). CDR1 and CDR2 from the germline V gene are SGHDN and FVKESK. The germline V and J ends were trimmed by 3 bases and 1 base, with 8 bases remaining between them. The CDR3 length is 14 residues. The CDR3: CASSQGGGTDTQYF. CDR3 nucleotide sequence: TGTGCCAGCAGCCAGGGGGGCGGCACAGATACGCAGTATTTT.

This chain joins TRBV6-5 and TRBJ2-5; D possibly uses TRBD1 or TRBD2 (5 bases each). Per germline, CDR1 MNHEY and CDR2 SVGAGI. Trimming removed 3 bases at V and 13 bases at J, with 21 bases between. CDR3 length equals 14 residues. The CDR3 coding sequence is TGTGCCAGCAGTTATGGCACTGCCCGGGACCCCCGGTACTTC. Its protein is CASSYGTARDPRYF.

The chain is built from TRBV29-1 and TRBJ2-1; no reliable D call. Deletions cut 2 bases from V and 2 bases from J, with 10 bases between. Germline CDR1 SQVTM, CDR2 ANQGSEA. This CDR3 is 14 amino acids long. The CDR3 region is CSVESYRTYNEQFF. As DNA, the CDR3 is TGCAGCGTTGAATCCTACCGCACCTACAATGAGCAGTTCTTC.

J is TRBJ2-1 and V is TRBV11-2, with D hard to call. This CDR3 is 14 amino acids long. Germline loops: CDR1 SGHAT, CDR2 FQNNGV. The V and J ends lost 2 bases and 4 bases respectively, with 9 bases between them. In DNA form, the CDR3 reads TGTGCCAGCAGCTTAAGTTTCACTTACAATGAGCAGTTCTTC. As protein: CASSLSFTYNEQFF.

The rearrangement uses TRBV4-1 and TRBJ2-3; TRBD2 aligns across 8 bases. Trimming took 2 bases from V and 1 from J; bases not matched to a gene: 5. Germline CDR1 reads MGHRA; CDR2 reads YSYEKL. This CDR3 is built from 16 residues. CDR3 amino acids: CASSQPSGGGTDTQYF. CDR3 in DNA: TGCGCCAGCAGCCAACCAAGCGGGGGTGGCACAGATACGCAGTATTTT.

This chain connects TRBV19 to TRBJ2-7, with 9 nucleotides matching TRBD1. Germline lookup yields CDR1 LNHDA and CDR2 SQIVND (reference sequence). J gave up 4 bases and V 1 base, and 5 bases lay outside the gene matches. This CDR3 has 15 residues. CDR3 bases: TGTGCCAGTAGTATAGGGGCGGGACAGGGATACGAGCAGTACTTC. Translated, it gives CASSIGAGQGYEQYF.

The sample holds a few counts of this clone. The chain combines TRBV7-3 with TRBJ2-5; possibly TRBD1 or TRBD2 for D (6 bases each). CDR3 length: 14 amino acids. Between the trimmed V and J ends, which lost 5 bases and 4 bases, there was a span of 14 bases. In germline, CDR1 is SGHTA, CDR2 FQGTGA. CDR3: CASSLGGPGETQYF. The CDR3 DNA reads TGTGCCAGCAGCCTAGGGGGGCCGGGAGAGACCCAGTACTTC. Based on the CDR3 plus reference TRBV7-3 and TRBJ2-5, the full variable domain is GAGVSQTPSNKVTEKGKYVELRCDPISGHTALYWYRQSLGQGPEFLIYFQGTGAADDSGLPNDRFFAVRPEGSVSTLKIQRTERGDSAVYLCASSLGGPGETQYFGPGTRLLVL.

The chain is built from TRBV7-2 and TRBJ2-5, with D perhaps matching TRBD2 (6 bases). The CDR3 spans 15 residues. CDR1 SGHTA and CDR2 FQGNSA come from the germline V gene. Trimming took off 3 bases at V and 5 bases at J, with 16 bases between the two ends. CDR3 amino acids: CASSLMSGREETQYF. The CDR3 DNA reads as TGTGCCAGCAGCTTGATGAGTGGCCGGGAGGAGACCCAGTACTTC.